This TCR beta chain was recorded in a study of T cells in Graves' hyperthyroidism and ophthalmopathy. At least ten counts were recorded for this clonotype. Using RNA transcripts as the source, TCR beta CDR3 regions were amplified. First-round RT-PCR with HTBI primers amplified the TCR CDR3 region. Each CDR3 protein is one row after TCRdb ran MiXCR on the multiplex PCR reads. The table has about 400,000 distinct CDR3 sequences, around 15% seen once. The sample consisted of blood. This clonotype originated in a man aged 45-65 years with Graves' ophthalmopathy.

CDR3 DNA sequence: TGCAGTGCCCTACCGACTAGCGGGAGGCAGGATGAGCAGTTCTTC. Translation gives CSALPTSGRQDEQFF. The chain carries TRBV20-1 and TRBJ2-1, with 13 positions matching TRBD2. Trimming cost V 6 bases and J 8 bases; bases outside gene matches: 10. The germline V gene encodes CDR1 DFQATT and CDR2 SNEGSKA (reference sequence). The length of the CDR3 is 15 residues.